Following are 18 T cell receptor beta chains from one sample sequenced in a study of cytomegalovirus exposure and HLA in healthy donors. Both 60 Vbeta primers and 13 Jbeta primers went into the PCR. Method: immunoSEQ multiplex PCR; TCRdb's copy keeps in-frame clones and lacks some. The sample lists nearly 110,000 clones, just over 70% seen once, with about 0.8% in the top ten. The sample consisted of PBMCs. These receptors all stem from a boy under 18 in good health and CMV-seronegative.

The chain couples TRBV5-1 to TRBJ2-1, with a tentative D call TRBD2 (5 bases). The CDR3 is 12 amino acids. V was trimmed by 5 bases and J by 4 bases, leaving 7 bases between them. Germline-derived CDR1 and CDR2 are SGHRS and YFSETQ. CDR3 in DNA: TGCGCCAGCAGTAGGACTTACAATGAGCAGTTCTTC. Protein: CASSRTYNEQFF.

This clone showed up just a few times. The rearrangement joins TRBV5-6 to TRBJ1-4, with 8 bases fitting TRBD1. With V trimmed by 4 bases and J by 5 bases, 7 bases remained unmatched. Germline lookup yields CDR1 SGHDT and CDR2 YYEEEE. The CDR3 contains 15 residues. In DNA, the CDR3 is TGTGCCAGCAGCGGGTCGGGACAGGTCAATGAAAAACTGTTTTTT. It encodes CASSGSGQVNEKLFF.

The chain joins TRBV5-6 to TRBJ2-7, with no clear D. CDR1 and CDR2 (germline): SGHDT, YYEEEE. Trimming shortened V by 3 bases and J by 0 bases, and 10 bases separated the two germline ends. The CDR3 loop spans 14 amino acids. CDR3 loop: CASSWVTGSYEQYF. The CDR3 DNA reads TGTGCCAGCAGCTGGGTGACGGGCTCCTACGAGCAGTACTTC.

The CDR3 DNA follows: TGTGCCAGCAGCTCCGGGACAACCGAAAACACCATATATTTT. It encodes CASSSGTTENTIYF. This chain joins TRBV11-3 and TRBJ1-3; D is perhaps TRBD1 (6 bases). V was shortened by 4 bases and J by 6 bases, with 13 bases between the two germline ends. Germline assignment: CDR1 SGHNT and CDR2 YENEEA. This CDR3 contains 14 residues.

The rearrangement uses TRBV2 and TRBJ2-5, with 8 bases that match TRBD2. Germline CDR1 is SNHLY and CDR2 is FYNNEI. V lost 2 bases and J lost 5; bases outside the gene matches: 7. The CDR3 loop spans 15 amino acids. The CDR3 protein is CASSENSAGGETQYF. The CDR3 DNA is TGTGCCAGCAGTGAAAATAGTGCGGGAGGCGAGACCCAGTACTTC.

The V call is TRBV19, the J call TRBJ2-3; the D gene is possibly TRBD2 (5 bases). The CDR3 has 14 amino acids. V was cut by 10 bases and J by 7 bases, with 21 bases left in between. CDR1 and CDR2 (germline): LNHDA, SQIVND (reference sequence). As DNA, the CDR3 is TGTGCCAACCTACTAGTGAAGGAAGGGAATACGCAGTATTTT. Translated, it gives CANLLVKEGNTQYF.

The chain employs TRBV5-6 and TRBJ1-3, with a tentative D call TRBD1 (6 bases). Trimming stripped 2 bases from V and 0 bases from J, with 9 bases between. Germline CDR1 SGHDT, CDR2 YYEEEE. The CDR3 runs 15 residues. CDR3 coding DNA: TGTGCCAGCAGCTTAGGGGGGGGCTCTGGAAACACCATATATTTT. It encodes CASSLGGGSGNTIYF.

The V gene is TRBV5-1, the J gene TRBJ2-7, with 7 nucleotides matching TRBD1. The CDR3 runs to 14 residues. With 4 bases clipped from V and 1 base from J, the junction kept 5 bases outside the gene matches. The germline V gene has CDR1 SGHRS and CDR2 YFSETQ. The chain's CDR3 is CASSPWDRSYEQYF. The CDR3 region has the DNA TGCGCCAGCAGCCCCTGGGACAGATCCTACGAGCAGTACTTC.

The chain combines TRBV6-6 with TRBJ1-2; TRBD1 might be the D (5 bases). The CDR3 runs to 16 residues. From germline, CDR1 is MNHNY and CDR2 SVGAGI (reference sequence). V lost 5 bases, J lost 1 base, and 17 bases lay in between. The DNA for the CDR3 is TGTGCCAGCAGTCAACAGGAGACCTCGAGTAACTATGGCTACACCTTC. Protein sequence: CASSQQETSSNYGYTF.

This clone was detected once. V and J are TRBV6-6 and TRBJ2-7; 10 nucleotides agree with TRBD1. V lost 6 bases to trimming and J lost 6 bases; unmatched junction nucleotides: 8. The CDR3 loop spans 14 amino acids. The V gene's germline CDR1 is MNHNY and CDR2 SVGAGI (reference sequence). This CDR3 reads CASRPTGGRLEQYF. The CDR3 DNA reads TGTGCCAGCAGACCGACAGGGGGCAGGCTCGAGCAGTACTTC.

This chain connects TRBV5-1 to TRBJ2-7, with D possibly matching TRBD1 (6 bases). Germline V lookup: CDR1 SGHRS, CDR2 YFSETQ. This CDR3 has 13 residues. Between the trimmed V and J ends, which lost 4 bases and 2 bases, there was a span of 10 bases. The CDR3 reads CASSPRDTYEQYF. In DNA, the CDR3 is TGCGCCAGCAGCCCCCGGGACACCTACGAGCAGTACTTC. Full variable domain (outside the CDR3, taken from reference TRBV5-1 and TRBJ2-7): KAGVTQTPRYLIKTRGQQVTLSCSPISGHRSVSWYQQTPGQGLQFLFEYFSETQRNKGNFPGRFSGRQFSNSRSEMNVSTLELGDSALYLCASSPRDTYEQYFGPGTRLTVT.

The rearrangement joins TRBV27 to TRBJ2-7; perhaps TRBD2 as D (6 bases). Deletions cut 6 bases from V and 3 bases from J, with 15 bases between. Germline assignment: CDR1 MNHEY and CDR2 SMNVEV (reference sequence). CDR3 length: 14 residues. CDR3 DNA sequence: TGTGCCAGCAGCTTGGGACTTGGAAACTACGAGCAGTACTTC. Residues: CASSLGLGNYEQYF.

This rearrangement joins TRBV11-3 to TRBJ1-5; D not certain. The CDR3 loop spans 15 amino acids. Trimming took 0 bases from V and 4 from J, leaving 10 bases between them. Germline CDR1 reads SGHNT; CDR2 reads YENEEA. CDR3 in DNA: TGTGCCAGCAGCTTAGATGCCTTACAAAATCAGCCCCAGCATTTT. This encodes CASSLDALQNQPQHF. Using reference TRBV11-3 and TRBJ1-5 for the parts outside the CDR3, the full variable domain is EAGVVQSPRYKIIEKKQPVAFWCNPISGHNTLYWYLQNLGQGPELLIRYENEEAVDDSQLPKDRFSAERLKGVDSTLKIQPAELGDSAVYLCASSLDALQNQPQHFGDGTRLSIL.

This clone was counted a few times. V gene TRBV4-3 combines with J gene TRBJ2-7; 10 nucleotides match TRBD2. V trimming: 2 bases; J trimming: 6 bases; junction bases outside the gene matches: 1. The CDR3 totals 13 residues. Germline V gives CDR1 LGHNA, CDR2 YSLEER. CDR3 coding DNA: TGCGCCAGCAGCCAAAGCGGGGGGGTCGAGCAGTACTTC. Protein: CASSQSGGVEQYF.

This clone was detected a few times. The chain combines TRBV28 with TRBJ1-1; the match to TRBD1 covers 9 bases. The CDR3 extends over 18 amino acids. Germline V lookup: CDR1 MDHEN, CDR2 SYDVKM. Trimming removed 0 bases from V and 1 base from J; junction bases left unmatched: 9. Here the CDR3 DNA reads TGTGCCAGCAGTTTATGGTACGGGACAGGGAGGACGAACACTGAAGCTTTCTTT. It is translated as CASSLWYGTGRTNTEAFF.

The V gene is TRBV9, the J gene TRBJ1-1; the D is unclear. The CDR3 consists of 13 residues. V was clipped by 4 bases and J by 4 bases, with 11 bases between them. Looked up from germline, CDR1 is SGDLS and CDR2 is YYNGEE. The CDR3 bases are TGTGCCAGCAGCCCCCCGCTTAGCACTGAAGCTTTCTTT. Translating gives CASSPPLSTEAFF.

This clone was picked up a small number of times. This rearrangement joins TRBV28 to TRBJ1-2; D is unresolved. Germline loops: CDR1 MDHEN, CDR2 SYDVKM. The CDR3 runs 13 residues. V lost 5 bases and J 8 bases, leaving 15 bases between the germline ends. CDR3 region: CASSTIDGSGYTF. In DNA form, the CDR3 reads TGTGCCAGCAGTACAATAGACGGTAGCGGCTACACCTTC.

This clone has more than one count but fewer than ten. The CDR3 loop reads CASSADRGSGNTIYF. In DNA form, the CDR3 reads TGTGCCAGCAGTGCGGACAGGGGCTCTGGAAACACCATATATTTT. The rearrangement links TRBV6-5 to TRBJ1-3, with 9 nucleotides matching TRBD1. The CDR3 is 15 residues long. Germline CDR1 is MNHEY and CDR2 is SVGAGI. With V trimmed by 5 bases and J by 0 bases, 2 bases remained unmatched.